This T cell receptor beta chain was retrieved from a study of blood T cell repertoires in COVID-19. About the study: Sample material is recorded as cDNA or gDNA derived from T cells, B-cell-depleted T cells, or PBMCs.

V lost 1 base, J lost 7 bases, and 13 bases lay in between. Germline V gene data show CDR1 as SGHTA and CDR2 as FQGNSA. This CDR3 is 14 amino acids long. Here immunoSEQ multiplex PCR was the method, and the copy in TCRdb shows in-frame clones only, minus some. The repertoire holds 25,000 to 30,000 clones, with about 80% as singletons. The gene calls are TRBV7-2 and TRBJ1-2; D perhaps matches TRBD1 (5 bases). Specimen: peripheral blood. The TCR comes from a man between 65 and 80 years old with acute or convalescent COVID-19. The CDR3 sequence: CASSLEAGQGGYTF. In nucleotides, the CDR3 is TGTGCCAGCAGCTTAGAGGCAGGGCAAGGTGGCTACACCTTC.